Presented here are 9 T cell receptor beta chains from one specimen sequenced in a study of blood T cell repertoires in COVID-19. Some clones are missing from TCRdb's copy, which holds only in-frame ones; the method was immunoSEQ multiplex PCR. The sample records 60,000 to 75,000 clones, approximately 73% being singletons. Sequenced input: peripheral blood. These receptors originate from a woman in her forties or fifties with active or convalescent COVID-19.

CDR3: CASGPGTGQNTEAFF. The CDR3 DNA is TGTGCTAGTGGCCCTGGGACAGGGCAGAACACTGAAGCTTTCTTT. This sequence joins TRBV12-5 and TRBJ1-1, with 9 positions matching TRBD1. J was trimmed by 1 base and V by 6 bases; bases with no gene match: 6. The CDR3 has 15 amino acids. Germline CDR1 reads LGHNT; CDR2 reads FRNRAP.

This chain connects TRBV20-1 to TRBJ1-1, with 8 bases that match TRBD1. Germline CDR1 DFQATT, CDR2 SNEGSKA (reference sequence). The CDR3 is 14 amino acids. V gave up 3 bases and J gave up 4 bases; unmatched junction bases: 7. The CDR3 DNA reads TGCAGTGCTAGTACCTCAGGGGGCGGCACTGAAGCTTTCTTT. Encoded protein: CSASTSGGGTEAFF.

This rearrangement joins TRBV7-2 to TRBJ2-1, with TRBD2 as a possible D gene (6 bases). CDR1 SGHTA and CDR2 FQGNSA come from the germline V gene. The V and J ends lost 5 bases and 12 bases respectively, with 17 bases between them. The CDR3 covers 13 residues. The CDR3 nucleotides read TGTGCCAGCAGCCAAGGGACTCTCCGTTCGCAGTTCTTC. Its translation: CASSQGTLRSQFF.

The CDR3 coding sequence is TGTGCCAGCTCACCTTGGCCGGACAGCGGGGGTCCCTACGAGCAGTACTTC. Its translation is CASSPWPDSGGPYEQYF. This sequence joins TRBV18 and TRBJ2-7; TRBD2 aligns across 8 bases. V trimming: 3 bases; J trimming: 2 bases; junction bases outside the gene matches: 12. Germline lookup yields CDR1 KGHSH and CDR2 LQKENI. The CDR3 loop spans 17 amino acids.

Here the CDR3 reads CASRRDRVTIGETQYF. CDR3 nucleotide sequence: TGTGCCAGCAGACGGGACAGGGTCACAATTGGCGAGACCCAGTACTTC. V gene TRBV2 combines with J gene TRBJ2-5; 9 nucleotides agree with TRBD1. Trimming took 6 bases from V and 5 from J; bases not matched to a gene: 13. The germline V gene has CDR1 SNHLY and CDR2 FYNNEI. This CDR3 has 16 amino acids.

The chain uses TRBV19 and TRBJ1-2, with D maybe TRBD1 (6 bases). CDR3 length: 13 amino acids. V lost 10 bases, J lost 2 bases, and 14 bases lay in between. CDR1 and CDR2 (germline): LNHDA, SQIVND (reference sequence). The DNA for the CDR3 is TGTGCCACCCTGGACAGCCCAAACTATGGCTACACCTTC. This translates into CATLDSPNYGYTF.

The chain couples TRBV12-3 or TRBV12-4 to TRBJ1-5; no definite D call. The length of the CDR3 is 13 residues. With 1 base removed from V and 9 bases from J, the gap between germline ends came to 10 bases. CDR3 bases: TGTGCCAGCAGTTTAGAGGAATCAGGGCCCCAGCATTTT. Translated, it gives CASSLEESGPQHF.

This chain connects TRBV7-2 to TRBJ2-5; D perhaps matches TRBD1 (6 bases). Trimming removed 1 base from V and 5 bases from J, with 17 bases in between. The germline V gene has CDR1 SGHTA and CDR2 FQGNSA. CDR3 length equals 16 residues. Here the CDR3 reads CASSLDRAGRQETQYF. Here the CDR3 DNA reads TGTGCCAGCAGCTTAGACAGGGCGGGTCGCCAGGAGACCCAGTACTTC.

V usage is TRBV30 and J usage is TRBJ2-7; the D gene is possibly TRBD1 (6 bases). Trimming removed 2 bases at V and 3 bases at J, with 11 bases between. CDR1 is GTSNPN and CDR2 is SVGIG in the germline V gene (reference sequence). CDR3 size: 13 residues. The CDR3: CAWSYGRGYEQYF. In nucleotides, the CDR3 is TGTGCCTGGAGTTATGGCAGGGGCTACGAGCAGTACTTC.